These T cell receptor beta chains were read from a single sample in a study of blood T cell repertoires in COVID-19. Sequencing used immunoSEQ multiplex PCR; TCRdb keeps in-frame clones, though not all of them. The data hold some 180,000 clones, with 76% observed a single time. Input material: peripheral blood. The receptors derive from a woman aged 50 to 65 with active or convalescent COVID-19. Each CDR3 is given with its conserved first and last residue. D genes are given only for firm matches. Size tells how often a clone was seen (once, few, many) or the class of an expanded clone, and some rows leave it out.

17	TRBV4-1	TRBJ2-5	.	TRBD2	CASSQEGLAGEGETQYF	TGCGCCAGCAGCCAAGAGGGACTAGCGGGAGAAGGAGAGACCCAGTACTTC
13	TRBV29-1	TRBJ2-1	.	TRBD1	CSVEGRGLGEQFF	TGCAGCGTTGAGGGCAGGGGGCTAGGTGAGCAGTTCTTC
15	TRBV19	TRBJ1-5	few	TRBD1	CASTLPGQRNQPQHF	TGTGCCAGTACCCTACCGGGACAGCGCAATCAGCCCCAGCATTTT
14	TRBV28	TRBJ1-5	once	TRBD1	CASRGQGDNQPQHF	TGTGCCAGCAGGGGACAGGGTGACAATCAGCCCCAGCATTTT
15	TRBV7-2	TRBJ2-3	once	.	CASSLGSPDTDTQYF	TGTGCCAGCAGCTTAGGAAGCCCTGATACAGATACGCAGTATTTT
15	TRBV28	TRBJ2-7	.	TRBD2	CASSSSLAGGVEQYF	TGTGCCAGCAGTTCATCACTAGCGGGGGGTGTTGAGCAGTACTTC
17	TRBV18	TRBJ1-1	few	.	CASSPPSGGGMNTEAFF	TGTGCCAGCTCACCACCGAGTGGGGGGGGAATGAACACTGAAGCTTTCTTT
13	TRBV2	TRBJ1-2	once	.	CASSVDWSPGYTF	TGTGCCAGCAGTGTTGATTGGAGTCCTGGCTACACCTTC
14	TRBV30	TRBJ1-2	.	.	CAWSVPGGSYGYTF	TGTGCCTGGAGTGTACCCGGGGGGAGCTATGGCTACACCTTC
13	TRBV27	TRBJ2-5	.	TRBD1	CASSRTGRETQYF	TGTGCCAGCAGCCGGACAGGTCGAGAGACCCAGTACTTC
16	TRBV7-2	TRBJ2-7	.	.	CASSLEGRRGPYEQYF	TGTGCCAGCAGCTTAGAGGGGAGGAGGGGGCCCTACGAGCAGTACTTC
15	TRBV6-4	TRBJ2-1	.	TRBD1	CASSPLGTGGDEQFF	TGTGCCAGCAGCCCCCTCGGGACAGGGGGCGATGAGCAGTTCTTC
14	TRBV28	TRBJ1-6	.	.	CASSLSGGSSPLHF	TGTGCCAGCAGTTTATCGGGGGGAAGCTCACCCCTCCACTTT
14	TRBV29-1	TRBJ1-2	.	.	CSVDRAGSNYGYTF	TGCAGCGTTGATAGGGCAGGGTCTAACTATGGCTACACCTTC
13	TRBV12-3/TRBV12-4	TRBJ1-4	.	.	CASSIARDEKLFF	TGTGCCAGCAGTATAGCAAGAGATGAAAAACTGTTTTTT
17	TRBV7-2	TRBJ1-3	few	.	CASSLRLTGHSGNTIYF	TGTGCCAGCAGCTTAAGGTTAACAGGACACTCTGGAAACACCATATATTTT
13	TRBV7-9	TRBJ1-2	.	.	CASSLDRTRGYTF	TGTGCCAGCAGCTTAGACCGTACGCGTGGCTACACCTTC
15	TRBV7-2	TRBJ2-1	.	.	CASSLVPPIYNEQFF	TGTGCCAGCAGCTTAGTACCCCCTATCTACAATGAGCAGTTCTTC
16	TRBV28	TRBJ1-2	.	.	CASSLWGRAFNYGYTF	TGTGCCAGCAGTTTATGGGGGAGGGCCTTTAACTATGGCTACACCTTC
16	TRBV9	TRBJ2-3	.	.	CASSVAVGRGGDTQYF	TGTGCCAGCAGCGTAGCTGTTGGCAGGGGTGGAGATACGCAGTATTTT
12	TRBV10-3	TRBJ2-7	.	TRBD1	CASGTGYYEQYF	TGTGCCTCCGGGACAGGGTACTACGAGCAGTACTTC
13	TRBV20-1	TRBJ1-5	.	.	CSASGEGNQPQHF	TGCAGTGCTAGTGGGGAGGGCAATCAGCCCCAGCATTTT
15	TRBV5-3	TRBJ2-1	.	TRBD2	CARSFPAGDDNEQFF	TGTGCCAGAAGCTTTCCAGCGGGAGACGACAATGAGCAGTTCTTC
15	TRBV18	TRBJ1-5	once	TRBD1	CASSEGAHSNQPQHF	TGTGCCAGCTCAGAGGGGGCCCATAGCAATCAGCCCCAGCATTTT
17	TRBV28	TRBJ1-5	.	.	CASSFHGGGNSNQPQHF	TGTGCCAGCAGTTTTCACGGGGGGGGGAATAGCAATCAGCCCCAGCATTTT
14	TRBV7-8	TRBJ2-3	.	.	CASSLAGGTDTQYF	TGTGCCAGCAGCTTAGCGGGAGGCACAGATACGCAGTATTTT
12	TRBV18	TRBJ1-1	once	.	CASSPGQIEAFF	TGTGCCAGCTCCCCAGGACAAATTGAAGCTTTCTTT
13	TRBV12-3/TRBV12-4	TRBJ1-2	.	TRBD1	CASSRTGGSGYTF	TGTGCCAGCAGTAGGACAGGGGGCAGTGGCTACACCTTC
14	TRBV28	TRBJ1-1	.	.	CASSAPPGNTEAFF	TGTGCCAGCAGTGCCCCACCCGGGAACACTGAAGCTTTCTTT
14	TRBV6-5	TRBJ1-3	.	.	CAALGGPSGNTIYF	TGTGCCGCACTCGGGGGACCCTCTGGAAACACCATATATTTT
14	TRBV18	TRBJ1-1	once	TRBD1	CASSPSGGRTEAFF	TGTGCCAGCTCACCCTCAGGGGGGCGGACTGAAGCTTTCTTT
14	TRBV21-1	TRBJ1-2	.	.	CASSKDRGTYGYTF	TGTGCCAGCAGCAAAGACCGGGGAACGTATGGCTACACCTTC
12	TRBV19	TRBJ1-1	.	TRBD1	CASSPQGGDAFF	TGTGCCAGTAGTCCTCAGGGGGGTGACGCTTTCTTT
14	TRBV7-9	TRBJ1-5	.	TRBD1	CASARTGENQPQHF	TGTGCCAGCGCCCGGACAGGGGAGAATCAGCCCCAGCATTTT
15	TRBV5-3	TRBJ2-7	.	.	CARSAVRDSHYEQYF	TGTGCCAGAAGCGCAGTCCGGGACTCACACTACGAGCAGTACTTC
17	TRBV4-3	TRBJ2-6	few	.	CASSQDGDITGANVLTF	TGCGCCAGCAGCCAAGATGGGGACATTACTGGGGCCAACGTCCTGACTTTC
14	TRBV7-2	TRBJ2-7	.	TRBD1	CASSLDNRGNEQYF	TGTGCCAGCAGCTTAGATAACAGGGGCAACGAGCAGTACTTC
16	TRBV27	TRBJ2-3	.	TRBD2	CASSSLAGERQNTQYF	TGTGCCAGCAGTTCCCTAGCGGGGGAGCGTCAGAATACGCAGTATTTT
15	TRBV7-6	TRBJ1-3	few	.	CASSTRQTSGNTIYF	TGTGCCAGCAGCACCCGACAGACCTCTGGAAACACCATATATTTT
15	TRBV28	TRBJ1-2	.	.	CASERAGGLNYGYTF	TGTGCCAGCGAGCGCGCGGGTGGCCTTAACTATGGCTACACCTTC
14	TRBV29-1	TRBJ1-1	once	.	CSVTRGGADTEAFF	TGCAGCGTTACCCGGGGGGGGGCGGACACTGAAGCTTTCTTT
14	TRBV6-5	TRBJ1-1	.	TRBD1	CASSPDRGRAGAFF	TGTGCCAGCAGCCCAGACAGGGGGCGGGCCGGAGCTTTCTTT
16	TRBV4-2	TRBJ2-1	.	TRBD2	CASSQTGLAGPNEQFF	TGTGCCAGCAGCCAAACGGGACTAGCGGGGCCCAATGAGCAGTTCTTC
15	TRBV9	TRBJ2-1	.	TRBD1	CASSATGKSYNEQFF	TGTGCCAGCAGCGCGACAGGGAAGTCCTACAATGAGCAGTTCTTC
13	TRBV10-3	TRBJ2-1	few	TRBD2	CAIYEGGPGEQFF	TGTGCCATCTATGAGGGAGGGCCGGGTGAGCAGTTCTTC
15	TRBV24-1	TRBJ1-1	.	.	CATSDPGRRGTEAFF	TGTGCCACCAGTGATCCCGGGAGAAGGGGCACTGAAGCTTTCTTT
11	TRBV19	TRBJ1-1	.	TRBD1	CASSIRQGAFF	TGTGCCAGTAGTATAAGACAGGGGGCTTTCTTT
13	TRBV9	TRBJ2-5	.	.	CASSVVGLATQYF	TGTGCCAGCAGCGTAGTTGGTTTGGCGACCCAGTACTTC
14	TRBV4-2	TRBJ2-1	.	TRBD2	CASSRGTSANEQFF	TGTGCCAGCAGCCGGGGGACTAGCGCTAATGAGCAGTTCTTC
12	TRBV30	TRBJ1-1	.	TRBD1	CACFSRDSQAFF	TGTGCCTGTTTCTCCCGGGACAGCCAAGCTTTCTTT
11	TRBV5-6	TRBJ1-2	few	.	CASSFNGGYTF	TGTGCCAGCAGCTTTAACGGGGGCTACACCTTC
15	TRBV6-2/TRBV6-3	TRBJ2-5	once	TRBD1	CASSRTGANQETQYF	TGTGCCAGCAGTCGGACAGGGGCGAACCAAGAGACCCAGTACTTC
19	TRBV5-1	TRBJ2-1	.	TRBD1	CASSLGPPGTGGFQDEQFF	TGCGCCAGCAGCTTGGGACCCCCCGGGACAGGGGGCTTCCAGGATGAGCAGTTCTTC
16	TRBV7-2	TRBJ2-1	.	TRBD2	CASSPLAGSTRNEQFF	TGTGCCAGCAGCCCATTAGCGGGCTCTACTAGGAATGAGCAGTTCTTC
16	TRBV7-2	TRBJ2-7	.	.	CASSPLSGTRIYEQYF	TGTGCCAGCAGCCCCCTCTCCGGGACTCGTATTTACGAGCAGTACTTC
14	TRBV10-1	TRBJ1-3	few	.	CASSLPTAGNTIYF	TGCGCCAGCAGCCTACCGACAGCCGGAAACACCATATATTTT
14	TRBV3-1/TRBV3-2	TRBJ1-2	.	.	CASSQGVQGYGYTF	TGTGCCAGCAGCCAAGGGGTTCAGGGCTATGGCTACACCTTC
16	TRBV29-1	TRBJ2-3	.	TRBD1	CSVEDSPGTGSDTQYF	TGCAGCGTTGAAGATAGTCCCGGGACAGGATCCGATACGCAGTATTTT
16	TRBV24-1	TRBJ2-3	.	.	CATSQPIAESTDTQYF	TGTGCCACCTCTCAACCTATAGCGGAGAGCACAGATACGCAGTATTTT